This TCR beta chain emerged from a study of cytotoxic CD8 clonotypes in ibrutinib-treated CLL. As for the study in general: Averaging across samples gave approximately 260,000 productive templates and fewer than 100,000 productive rearrangements.

Study-wide results and limits: Clonality at baseline surpassed age-matched healthy donors and tracked circulating CD8+ T-cell counts. Contraction or stability on treatment was seen for public clonotypes, which were uncommon.

Germline CDR1 and CDR2: SGHRS and YFSETQ. This CDR3 is 14 amino acids long. V was trimmed by 7 bases and J by 8 bases, leaving 18 bases between them. TCRdb keeps only in-frame clones here, not all; method: immunoSEQ multiplex PCR. The top ten clones hold 20% to 25% of a sample with tens of thousands of clones, 65% of them seen once. This clone has a single count. As yet, its antigen is unknown. V usage is TRBV5-1 and J usage is TRBJ1-4, with no clear D. The TCR sequence derives from a human donor with chronic lymphocytic leukemia. The specimen comprised PBMCs, sampled after 24 months of ibrutinib treatment. The CDR3, as DNA: TGCGCCAGCCGACCATACGAGGCTTGGGAAAAACTGTTTTTT. Protein product: CASRPYEAWEKLFF.